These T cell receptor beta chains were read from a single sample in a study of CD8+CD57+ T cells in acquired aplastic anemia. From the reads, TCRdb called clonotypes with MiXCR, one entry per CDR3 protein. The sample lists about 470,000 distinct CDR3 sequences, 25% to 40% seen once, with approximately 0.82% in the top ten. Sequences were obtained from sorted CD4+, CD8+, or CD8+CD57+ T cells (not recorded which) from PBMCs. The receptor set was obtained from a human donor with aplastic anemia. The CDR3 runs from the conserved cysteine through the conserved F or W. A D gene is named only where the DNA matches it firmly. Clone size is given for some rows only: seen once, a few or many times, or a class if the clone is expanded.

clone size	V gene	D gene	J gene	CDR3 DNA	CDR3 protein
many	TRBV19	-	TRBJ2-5	TGTGCCAGTAGTATAGCAGGGGGAGGGGAGACCCAGTACTTC	CASSIAGGGETQYF
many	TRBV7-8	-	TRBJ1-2	TGTGCCAGCAGCTTAGCTGGCAGGAACTATGGCTACACCTTC	CASSLAGRNYGYTF
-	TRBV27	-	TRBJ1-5	TGTGCCAGCAGTTTGTGGGGGGAGGGCAATCAGCCCCAGCATTTT	CASSLWGEGNQPQHF
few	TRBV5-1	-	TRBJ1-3	TGCGCCAGCAGCTCCAAAGCTGGGGGAGGAAACACCATATATTTT	CASSSKAGGGNTIYF
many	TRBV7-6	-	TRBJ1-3	TGTGCCAGCAGCTTAGCCATGACTGGCTCTGGAAACACCATATATTTT	CASSLAMTGSGNTIYF
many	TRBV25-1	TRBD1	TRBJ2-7	TGTGCCAGCAGCAAACGACAGGGAAGTAACGAGCAGTACTTC	CASSKRQGSNEQYF
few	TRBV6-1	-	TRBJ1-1	TGTGCCAGCAGTGTCGCCGGGTCAGATGAAGCTTTCTTT	CASSVAGSDEAFF
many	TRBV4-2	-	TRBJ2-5	TGTGCCAGCAGCCAAGTCAGAGTGGAGACCCAGTACTTC	CASSQVRVETQYF
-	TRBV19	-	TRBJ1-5	TGTGCCAGTAGTAACCCGGGTCATCAGCCCCAGCATTTT	CASSNPGHQPQHF
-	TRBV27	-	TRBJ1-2	TGTGCCAGCAGTTCCCGACCAGCCTATGGCTACACCTTC	CASSSRPAYGYTF
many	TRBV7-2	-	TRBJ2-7	TGTGCCAGCAGCTTAGTAGACATTGTCTACGAGCAGTACTTC	CASSLVDIVYEQYF
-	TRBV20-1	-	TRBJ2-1	TGCAGTGCTAGGGGCGTCAGCTCCTACAATGAGCAGTTCTTC	CSARGVSSYNEQFF
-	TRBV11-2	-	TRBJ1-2	TGTGCCAGCAGTCCCCCGGGGAGATTCTATGGCTACACCTTC	CASSPPGRFYGYTF
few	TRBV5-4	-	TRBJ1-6	TGTGCCAGCAGCCTGTGGGGTGGAGATTCACCCCTCCACTTT	CASSLWGGDSPLHF
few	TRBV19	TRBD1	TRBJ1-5	TGTGCCAGTAGTCCCCCGACAGGGGGCTCTGGCAATCAGCCCCAGCATTTT	CASSPPTGGSGNQPQHF
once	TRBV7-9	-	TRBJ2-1	TGTGCCAGCAGCTTAGGGTTTTACAATGAGCAGTTCTTC	CASSLGFYNEQFF
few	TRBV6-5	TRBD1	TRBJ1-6	TGTGCCAGCAGTTATGAGACAGGGACAATGCGTTCACCCCTCCACTTT	CASSYETGTMRSPLHF
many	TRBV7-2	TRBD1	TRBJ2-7	TGTGCCAGCAGCCGGACAGGATCCTACGAGCAGTACTTC	CASSRTGSYEQYF
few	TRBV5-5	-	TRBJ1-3	TGTGCCAGCAGCTTGGCCTCGGGACTCTCTGGAAACACCATATATTTT	CASSLASGLSGNTIYF
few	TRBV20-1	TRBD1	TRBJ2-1	TGCAGTGCTAGATCCGAGACAGGGGGCGAACGATACAATGAGCAGTTCTTC	CSARSETGGERYNEQFF
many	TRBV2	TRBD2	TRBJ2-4	TGTGCCAGCACTGTAGGACTAGCGAAGAACATTCAGTACTTC	CASTVGLAKNIQYF
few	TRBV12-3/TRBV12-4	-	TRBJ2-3	TGTGCCAGCAGTTCTCCAGGGGTTAAAACGCAGTATTTT	CASSSPGVKTQYF